This paragraph reports one T cell receptor beta chain. The sample originates from a study of blood T cell repertoires in COVID-19. At the level of the study: The analysed material was cDNA or gDNA that came from T cells, B-cell-depleted T cells, or PBMCs.

Measured with immunoSEQ multiplex PCR; TCRdb has only the in-frame clones, and not every one. The sample carries roughly 250,000 clones, 65% to 85% recorded once. The CDR3 spans 14 residues. With 2 bases removed from V and 11 bases from J, the gap between germline ends came to 13 bases. Per germline, CDR1 LGHDT and CDR2 YNNKEL (reference sequence). The V call is TRBV3-1 (or the pseudogene TRBV3-2), the J call TRBJ1-6; a possible D gene is TRBD1 (5 bases). What was sequenced was peripheral blood. The source of this sequence is a woman aged 40-49 years who had recovered from COVID-19. The CDR3 region has the DNA TGTGCCAGCAGCCAAAATACAGGCCGAACACCCCTCCACTTT. It translates to CASSQNTGRTPLHF.